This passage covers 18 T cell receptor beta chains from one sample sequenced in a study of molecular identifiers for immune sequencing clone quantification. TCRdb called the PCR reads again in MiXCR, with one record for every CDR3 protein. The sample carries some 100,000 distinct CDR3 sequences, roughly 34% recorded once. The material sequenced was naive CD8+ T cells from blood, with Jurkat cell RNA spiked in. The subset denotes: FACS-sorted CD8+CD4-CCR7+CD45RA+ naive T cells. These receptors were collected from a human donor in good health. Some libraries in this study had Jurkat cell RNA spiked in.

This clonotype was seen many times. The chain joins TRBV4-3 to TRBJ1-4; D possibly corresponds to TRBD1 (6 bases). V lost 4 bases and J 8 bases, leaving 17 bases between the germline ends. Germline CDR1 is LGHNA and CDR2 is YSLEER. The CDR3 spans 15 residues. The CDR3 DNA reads TGCGCCAGCAGCCCGGAACAGGGTTTGGACGAAAAACTGTTTTTT. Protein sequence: CASSPEQGLDEKLFF.

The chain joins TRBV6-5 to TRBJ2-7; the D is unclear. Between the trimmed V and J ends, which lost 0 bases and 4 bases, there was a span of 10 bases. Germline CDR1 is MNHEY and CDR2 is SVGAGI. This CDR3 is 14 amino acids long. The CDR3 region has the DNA TGTGCCAGCAGTTACTCGAGAGGAACGTACGAGCAGTACTTC. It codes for CASSYSRGTYEQYF.

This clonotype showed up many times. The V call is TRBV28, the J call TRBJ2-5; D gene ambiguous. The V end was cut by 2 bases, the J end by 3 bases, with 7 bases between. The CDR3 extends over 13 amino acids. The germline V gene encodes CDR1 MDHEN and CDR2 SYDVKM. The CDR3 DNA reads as TGTGCCAGCAGTTTAGGTCAGAAAGAGACCCAGTACTTC. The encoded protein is CASSLGQKETQYF.

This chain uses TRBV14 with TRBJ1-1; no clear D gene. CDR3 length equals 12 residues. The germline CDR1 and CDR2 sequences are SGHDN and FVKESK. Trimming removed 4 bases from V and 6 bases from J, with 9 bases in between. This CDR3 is CASSPIASEAFF. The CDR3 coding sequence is TGTGCCAGCAGCCCCATCGCCTCTGAAGCTTTCTTT.

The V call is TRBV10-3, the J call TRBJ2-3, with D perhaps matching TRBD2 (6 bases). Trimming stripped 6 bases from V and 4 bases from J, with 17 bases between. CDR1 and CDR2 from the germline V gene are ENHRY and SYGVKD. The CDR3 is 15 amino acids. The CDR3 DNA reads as TGTGCCATCAGCCCCGTTACCACTAGCTCAGATACGCAGTATTTT. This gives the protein CAISPVTTSSDTQYF.

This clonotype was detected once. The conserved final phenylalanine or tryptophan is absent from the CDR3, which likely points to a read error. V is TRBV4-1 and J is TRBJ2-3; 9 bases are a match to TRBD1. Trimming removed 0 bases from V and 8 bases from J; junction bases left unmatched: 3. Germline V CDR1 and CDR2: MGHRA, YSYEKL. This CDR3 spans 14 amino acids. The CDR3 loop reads CASSQEDRGGTQYL. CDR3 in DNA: TGCGCCAGCAGCCAAGAGGACAGGGGTGGTACGCAGTATTTA.

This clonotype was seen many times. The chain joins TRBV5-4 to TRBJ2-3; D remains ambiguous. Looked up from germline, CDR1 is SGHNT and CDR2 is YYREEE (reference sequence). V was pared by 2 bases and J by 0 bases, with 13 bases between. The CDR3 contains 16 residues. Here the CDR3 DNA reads TGTGCCAGCAGCTTAGGTGACGTCCTGAGCACAGATACGCAGTATTTT. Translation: CASSLGDVLSTDTQYF.

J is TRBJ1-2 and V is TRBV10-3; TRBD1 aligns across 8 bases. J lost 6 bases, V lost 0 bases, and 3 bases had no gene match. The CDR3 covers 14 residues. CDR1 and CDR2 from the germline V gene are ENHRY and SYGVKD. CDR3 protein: CAISESAGGNGYTF. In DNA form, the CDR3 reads TGTGCCATCAGTGAGTCGGCAGGGGGCAATGGCTACACCTTC.

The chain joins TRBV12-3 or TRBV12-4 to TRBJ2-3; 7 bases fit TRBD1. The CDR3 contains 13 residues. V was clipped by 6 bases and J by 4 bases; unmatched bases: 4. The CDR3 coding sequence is TGTGCCAGCAGCCGACAGGGCTCAGATACGCAGTATTTT. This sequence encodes CASSRQGSDTQYF.

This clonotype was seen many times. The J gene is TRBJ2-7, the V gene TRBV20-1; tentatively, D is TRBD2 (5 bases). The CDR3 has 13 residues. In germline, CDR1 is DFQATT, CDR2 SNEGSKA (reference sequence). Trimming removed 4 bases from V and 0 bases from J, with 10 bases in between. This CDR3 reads CSAIGVSSYEQYF. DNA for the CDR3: TGCAGTGCTATCGGGGTCAGCTCCTACGAGCAGTACTTC.

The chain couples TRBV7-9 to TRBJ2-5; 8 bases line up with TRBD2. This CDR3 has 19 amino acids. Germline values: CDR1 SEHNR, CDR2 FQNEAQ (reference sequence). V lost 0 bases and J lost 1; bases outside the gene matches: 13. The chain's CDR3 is CASSLATLAGLKLQETQYF. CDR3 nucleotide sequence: TGTGCCAGCAGCTTAGCCACGCTAGCGGGCCTTAAGCTCCAAGAGACCCAGTACTTC. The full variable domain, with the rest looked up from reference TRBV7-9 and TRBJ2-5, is DTGVSQNPRHKITKRGQNVTFRCDPISEHNRLYWYRQTLGQGPEFLTYFQNEAQLEKSRLLSDRFSAERPKGSFSTLEIQRTEQGDSAMYLCASSLATLAGLKLQETQYFGPGTRLLVL.

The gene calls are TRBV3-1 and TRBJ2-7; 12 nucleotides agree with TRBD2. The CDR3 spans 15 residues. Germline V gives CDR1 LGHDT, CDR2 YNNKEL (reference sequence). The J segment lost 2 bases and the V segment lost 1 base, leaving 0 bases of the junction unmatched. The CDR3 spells CASSQGLAGAYEQYF. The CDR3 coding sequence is TGTGCCAGCAGCCAAGGACTAGCGGGAGCCTACGAGCAGTACTTC.

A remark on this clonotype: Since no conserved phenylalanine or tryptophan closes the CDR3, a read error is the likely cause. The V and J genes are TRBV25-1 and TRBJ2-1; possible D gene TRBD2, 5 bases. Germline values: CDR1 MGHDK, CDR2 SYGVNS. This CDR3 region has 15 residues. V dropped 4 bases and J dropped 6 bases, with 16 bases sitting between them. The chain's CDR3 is CASSVMGVETNEQFY. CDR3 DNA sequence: TGTGCCAGCAGTGTGATGGGAGTAGAAACCAATGAGCAGTTCTAC.

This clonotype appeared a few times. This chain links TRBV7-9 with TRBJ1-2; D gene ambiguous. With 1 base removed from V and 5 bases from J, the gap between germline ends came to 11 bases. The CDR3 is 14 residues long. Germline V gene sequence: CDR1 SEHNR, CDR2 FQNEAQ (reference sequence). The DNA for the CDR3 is TGTGCCAGCAGCTTAGGGGAGTTACGATATGGCTACACCTTC. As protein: CASSLGELRYGYTF.

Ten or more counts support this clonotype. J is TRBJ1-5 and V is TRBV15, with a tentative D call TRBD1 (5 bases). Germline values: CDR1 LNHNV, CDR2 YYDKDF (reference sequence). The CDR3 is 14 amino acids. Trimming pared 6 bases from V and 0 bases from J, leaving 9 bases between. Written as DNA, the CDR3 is TGTGCCACCAGAAGGGGTAATAGCAATCAGCCCCAGCATTTT. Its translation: CATRRGNSNQPQHF.

The CDR3 DNA reads as TGTGCCAGCAGTGGGGGGGCAGATACGCAGTATTTT. This translates into CASSGGADTQYF. The V and J genes are TRBV12-3 or TRBV12-4 and TRBJ2-3; TRBD2 agrees at 7 bases. The ends lost 5 bases at V and 4 bases at J; junction bases unmatched: 0. The CDR3 is made up of 12 amino acids.

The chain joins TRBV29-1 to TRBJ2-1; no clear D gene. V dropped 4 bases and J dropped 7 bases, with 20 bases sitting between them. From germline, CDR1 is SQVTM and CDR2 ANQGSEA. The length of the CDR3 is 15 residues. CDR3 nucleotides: TGCAGCGTTGGTGGATGGGTCGTCTCTGGGAATGAGCAGTTCTTC. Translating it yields CSVGGWVVSGNEQFF.

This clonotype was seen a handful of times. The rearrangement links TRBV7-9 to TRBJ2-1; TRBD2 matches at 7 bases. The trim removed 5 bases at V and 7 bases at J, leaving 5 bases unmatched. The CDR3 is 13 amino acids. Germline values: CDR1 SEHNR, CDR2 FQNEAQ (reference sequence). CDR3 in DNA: TGTGCCAGCAGCCTTCGGACTAGTAATGAGCAGTTCTTC. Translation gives CASSLRTSNEQFF. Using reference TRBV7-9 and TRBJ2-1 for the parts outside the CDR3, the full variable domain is DTGVSQNPRHKITKRGQNVTFRCDPISEHNRLYWYRQTLGQGPEFLTYFQNEAQLEKSRLLSDRFSAERPKGSFSTLEIQRTEQGDSAMYLCASSLRTSNEQFFGPGTRLTVL.